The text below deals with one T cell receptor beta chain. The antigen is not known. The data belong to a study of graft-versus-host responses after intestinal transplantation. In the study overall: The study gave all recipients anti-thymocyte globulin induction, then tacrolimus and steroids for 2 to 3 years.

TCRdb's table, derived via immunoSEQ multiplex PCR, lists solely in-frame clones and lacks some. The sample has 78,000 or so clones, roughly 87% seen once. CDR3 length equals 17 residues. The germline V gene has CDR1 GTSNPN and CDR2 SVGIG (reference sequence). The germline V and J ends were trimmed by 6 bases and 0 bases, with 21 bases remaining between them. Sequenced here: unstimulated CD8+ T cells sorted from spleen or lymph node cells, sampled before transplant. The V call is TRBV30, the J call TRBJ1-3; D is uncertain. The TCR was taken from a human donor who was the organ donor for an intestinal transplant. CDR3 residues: CACSRVPLPLSGNTIYF. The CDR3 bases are TGTGCCTGCAGCCGGGTCCCTCTCCCCCTCTCTGGAAACACCATATATTTT.